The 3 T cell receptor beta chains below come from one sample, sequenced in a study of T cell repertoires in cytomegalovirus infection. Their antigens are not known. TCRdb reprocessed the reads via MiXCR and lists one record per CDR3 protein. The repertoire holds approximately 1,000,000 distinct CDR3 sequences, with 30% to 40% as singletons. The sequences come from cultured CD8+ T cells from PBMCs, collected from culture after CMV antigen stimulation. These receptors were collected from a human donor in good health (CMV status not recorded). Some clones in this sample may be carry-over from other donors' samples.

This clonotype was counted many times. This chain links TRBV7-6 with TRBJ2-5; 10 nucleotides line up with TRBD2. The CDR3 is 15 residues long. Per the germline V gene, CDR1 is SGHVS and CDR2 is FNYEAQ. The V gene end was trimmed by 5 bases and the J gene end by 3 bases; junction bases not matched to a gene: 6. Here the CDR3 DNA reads TGTGCCAGCAGCGTACTTGGACTAGCGGAAGAGACCCAGTACTTC. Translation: CASSVLGLAEETQYF.

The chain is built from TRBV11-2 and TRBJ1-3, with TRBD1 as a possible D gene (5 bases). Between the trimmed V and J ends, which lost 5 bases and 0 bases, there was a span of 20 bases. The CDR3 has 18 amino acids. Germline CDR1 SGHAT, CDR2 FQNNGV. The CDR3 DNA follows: TGTGCCAGCAGCGCCCCCCACGGGGCTTCCAGCTCTGGAAACACCATATATTTT. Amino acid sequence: CASSAPHGASSSGNTIYF.

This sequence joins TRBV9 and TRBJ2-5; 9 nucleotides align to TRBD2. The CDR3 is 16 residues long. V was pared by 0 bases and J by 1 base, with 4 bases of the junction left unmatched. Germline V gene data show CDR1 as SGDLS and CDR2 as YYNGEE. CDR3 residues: CASSVGLAGLQETQYF. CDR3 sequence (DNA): TGTGCCAGCAGCGTAGGTCTAGCGGGGCTCCAAGAGACCCAGTACTTC.